These T cell receptor beta chains were read from a single sample in a study of spatial heterogeneity in lung cancer. Via MiXCR, TCRdb re-called the 5' RACE reads, giving one row per CDR3 protein. The sample holds about 1,200 distinct CDR3 sequences, around 30% seen once. Sample: lung tumor tissue, taken at surgery. These receptors originate from a male donor with early-stage non-small cell lung cancer. CDR3s include the opening cysteine and the closing phenylalanine or tryptophan. D genes are given only for firm matches. Expanded clones get a size class; other rows say once, few or many, or leave the size out.

cdr3_nt,cdr3_aa,v_call,j_call,clone_size,d_call
TGTGCCAGCAGCCGGAAGTCGGGGGCGGACTATGGCTACACCTTC,CASSRKSGADYGYTF,TRBV7-2,TRBJ1-2,few,NA
TGTGCCAGTAGTATAACGATCGTGTCTCGGGAGACCCAGTACTTC,CASSITIVSRETQYF,TRBV19,TRBJ2-5,large,NA
TGTGCCAGCAGACTCCGGGAGGGCACTGAAGCTTTCTTT,CASRLREGTEAFF,TRBV6-5,TRBJ1-1,large,NA
TGTGCCAGCAGACCTGACGGACAGCTGGTCACCATATATTTT,CASRPDGQLVTIYF,TRBV7-2,TRBJ1-3,few,NA
TGTGCCAGCAGATTAGGTGGACAGGGGAGCTCTGGGGCCAACGTCCTGACTTTC,CASRLGGQGSSGANVLTF,TRBV7-2,TRBJ2-6,few,TRBD1
TGTGCCAGCTACTCTGGGGCCAACGTCCTGACTTTC,CASYSGANVLTF,TRBV6-5,TRBJ2-6,medium-sized,NA
TGTGCCAGTAGTATAGATTACGTCAACTATGGCTACACCTTC,CASSIDYVNYGYTF,TRBV19,TRBJ1-2,medium-sized,NA
TGCGCCAGCAGCTGGACAGGGTCGGGAGAGACCCAGTACTTC,CASSWTGSGETQYF,TRBV5-1,TRBJ2-5,NA,TRBD1
TGTGCCAGCAGCCGGGCCGCACACACAGATACGCAGTATTTT,CASSRAAHTDTQYF,TRBV12-3/TRBV12-4,TRBJ2-3,NA,NA
TGTGCCAGTAGGAGAGAGGTTGGGTCCTACGAGCAGTACTTC,CASRREVGSYEQYF,TRBV5-4,TRBJ2-7,NA,NA
TGTGCCAGCAGCTTAAGCGGCCAGGGGGCAAGGGAGCAGTACTTC,CASSLSGQGAREQYF,TRBV11-2,TRBJ2-7,few,TRBD1
TGCAGCGTTGTCCCTGCTAGCGGGTGGTCAGGAGAGACCCAGTACTTC,CSVVPASGWSGETQYF,TRBV29-1,TRBJ2-5,NA,TRBD2
TGTGCCAGCAGCCCACAGGGGGCGGGGGAAAAACTGTTTTTT,CASSPQGAGEKLFF,TRBV7-8,TRBJ1-4,large,TRBD1
TGCAGTGCTAGAGATGCCCTAGGGAGCCAAGAGACCCAGTACTTC,CSARDALGSQETQYF,TRBV20-1,TRBJ2-5,medium-sized,NA
TGCGCCAGCAGCCAAGGAAACAGGAACACCGGGGAGCTGTTTTTT,CASSQGNRNTGELFF,TRBV4-3,TRBJ2-2,NA,NA
TGTGCCAGCAGCCCCCCGACAGGGGTGGCCACCGGGGAGCTGTTTTTT,CASSPPTGVATGELFF,TRBV3-1,TRBJ2-2,NA,TRBD1
TGTGCCAGCACCCGGGACGGCAATCAGCCCCAGCATTTT,CASTRDGNQPQHF,TRBV28,TRBJ1-5,NA,NA
TGTGCCAGCAGTGGGCAGGCGAACGGTGAAGCTTTCTTT,CASSGQANGEAFF,TRBV6-1,TRBJ1-1,few,NA
TGTGCCAGCAGCTTAATTAACTCCTACGAGCAGTACTTC,CASSLINSYEQYF,TRBV6-6,TRBJ2-7,NA,NA
TGTGCCAGTAGAAGGGGTTCAAGGACCGGGGAGCTGTTTTTT,CASRRGSRTGELFF,TRBV19,TRBJ2-2,few,NA
TGTGCCAGCAGTTTATCGGACAGTTGGGCGAGCTACGAGCAGTACTTC,CASSLSDSWASYEQYF,TRBV28,TRBJ2-7,few,NA
TGCAGTGCTAAGGGGGACAGACAAGAGACCCAGTACTTC,CSAKGDRQETQYF,TRBV20-1,TRBJ2-5,few,TRBD1
TGTGCCAGCAGACCGGGGCCCGGTCAGCCCCAGCATTTT,CASRPGPGQPQHF,TRBV6-5,TRBJ1-5,NA,NA
TGTGCCATCAGGGGCTCTAATGAAAAACTGTTTTTT,CAIRGSNEKLFF,TRBV10-3,TRBJ1-4,NA,NA
TGCGCCAGCAGCCCCCGGGACACACTAGGGGAGCAGTACTTC,CASSPRDTLGEQYF,TRBV5-1,TRBJ2-7,large,NA
TGTGCCAGCAGCTTCGATGCAGGGACCTATGGCTACACCTTC,CASSFDAGTYGYTF,TRBV7-8,TRBJ1-2,few,NA
TGTGCCAGCAGTCTGAGACAGGGAGAGACCCAGTACTTC,CASSLRQGETQYF,TRBV6-1,TRBJ2-5,NA,TRBD1
TGTGCCAGCAGCCGCGGGACAGGGGGCCGGGATGAAAAACTGTTTTTT,CASSRGTGGRDEKLFF,TRBV5-6,TRBJ1-4,NA,TRBD1
TGTGCCATCAGGGTGGGCAATAGTCCCAACAATGAGCAGTTCTTC,CAIRVGNSPNNEQFF,TRBV10-3,TRBJ2-1,few,NA
TGCAGTGCGCCTATACTAGCGGGGGTAGAGACCCAGTACTTC,CSAPILAGVETQYF,TRBV20-1,TRBJ2-5,once,TRBD2
TGCGCCAGCAGCTCGGAACCCGGGACAGCGAGGGGCTACACCTTC,CASSSEPGTARGYTF,TRBV5-1,TRBJ1-2,few,TRBD1
TGTGCCAGCAGCTTCGCAGGAAATGAGCAGTTCTTC,CASSFAGNEQFF,TRBV7-2,TRBJ2-1,medium-sized,NA
TGTGCCACCAGTGATCCCACTAGCGGGGGCGAGACCCAGTACTTC,CATSDPTSGGETQYF,TRBV24-1,TRBJ2-5,NA,TRBD2
TGTGCCAGCAGCTTAACGGTGAACACTGAAGCTTTCTTT,CASSLTVNTEAFF,TRBV7-8,TRBJ1-1,medium-sized,NA
TGCGCCAGCAGCGTTGCTCGTACGGGGGAGCTGTTTTTT,CASSVARTGELFF,TRBV5-1,TRBJ2-2,few,NA
TGTGCCAGCAGCCAAGCAGTTGTCAATGAGCAGTTCTTC,CASSQAVVNEQFF,TRBV3-1,TRBJ2-1,NA,NA
TGTGCCAGCAGCCTGAAACAGGGTAGCGGAGCAGGAGATACGCAGTATTTT,CASSLKQGSGAGDTQYF,TRBV5-8,TRBJ2-3,few,NA
TGTGCCAGCAGTTACATGGGAACTGACTACGAGCAGTACTTC,CASSYMGTDYEQYF,TRBV6-2/TRBV6-3,TRBJ2-7,NA,NA
TGTGCCAGCAGCGAGAGTGAGACCTATGGCTACACCTTC,CASSESETYGYTF,TRBV9,TRBJ1-2,hyperexpanded,NA
TGTGCCAGCAGCTTAGCGGGGGGGCCTAATGAGCAGTTCTTC,CASSLAGGPNEQFF,TRBV7-2,TRBJ2-1,large,NA
TGTGCCATCAGTCCAGGGACAGTTCCTCACGAGCAGTACTTC,CAISPGTVPHEQYF,TRBV10-3,TRBJ2-7,once,TRBD1
TGTGCTAGTGGTTTGGTACGGACACACATCTACTATGGCTACACCTTC,CASGLVRTHIYYGYTF,TRBV12-5,TRBJ1-2,NA,NA
TGCAGCGTTGAAAGTCCCCCATCTAAGACCCAGTACTTC,CSVESPPSKTQYF,TRBV29-1,TRBJ2-5,NA,NA
TGTGCCAGCCGCCTCTGGACAGGGAGGTCTGCGAGGGACACCGGGGAGCTGTTTTTT,CASRLWTGRSARDTGELFF,TRBV6-1,TRBJ2-2,NA,TRBD1
TGTGCCAGCAGCTTTGGGACAGCTTCTAACTATGGCTACACCTTC,CASSFGTASNYGYTF,TRBV12-3/TRBV12-4,TRBJ1-2,NA,TRBD1
TGCGCCAGCAGCTTGGCTGGGGGCTTGGAGACCCAGTACTTC,CASSLAGGLETQYF,TRBV5-1,TRBJ2-5,few,NA
TGCGCCAGCAGCTTGGCTTCCGGAGGGGAGCAGTACTTC,CASSLASGGEQYF,TRBV5-1,TRBJ2-7,NA,NA
TGTGCCAGCAGCCAAGAAGGTGGGACCAGGGCCAGGGAGCAGTTCTTC,CASSQEGGTRAREQFF,TRBV3-1,TRBJ2-1,NA,NA
TGTGCCAGCAGCCGAGGGCCCCTGGCAGAGACCCAGTACTTC,CASSRGPLAETQYF,TRBV11-2,TRBJ2-5,NA,NA
TGCGCCAGCAGGCGTGAGGGGCACGAGCAGTACTTC,CASRREGHEQYF,TRBV5-1,TRBJ2-7,NA,NA
TGTGCCAGCAGTGGGAGACACAGGGGGCTTACTGAAGCTTTCTTT,CASSGRHRGLTEAFF,TRBV27,TRBJ1-1,NA,TRBD1
TGTGCCAGCAGCTTTCAGGAGGACGAGAAGTACTTC,CASSFQEDEKYF,TRBV5-5,TRBJ2-7,NA,NA
TGCGCCAGCAGCTTGCTGGGGGACGAGACCCAGTACTTC,CASSLLGDETQYF,TRBV5-1,TRBJ2-5,medium-sized,NA
TGTGCCAGCAGTCCCCCCGGACTAGGGGGCGAGCAGTACTTC,CASSPPGLGGEQYF,TRBV3-1,TRBJ2-7,few,NA